This T cell receptor (beta chain) originates from a study of blood T cell repertoires in COVID-19. About the research overall: Some COVID-19 samples were acute and others convalescent; all came from the United States, Italy and Spain. Sample material is recorded as cDNA or gDNA derived from T cells, B-cell-depleted T cells, or PBMCs.

Methods used by the authors: Reference gene primer amplification gave nucleated cell count estimates. The repertoire was sequenced with immunoSEQ multiplex PCR; TCRdb's copy has only in-frame clones and lacks some. V, J and clone size derive from that table, while D and trimming were established from the DNA sequence. The sample holds fewer than 100,000 clones, roughly 85% seen once. V dropped 6 bases and J dropped 4 bases, with 10 bases sitting between them. The CDR3 is 12 residues long. CDR1 and CDR2 (germline): SGHRS, YFSETQ. What was sequenced was peripheral blood. The V gene is TRBV5-1, the J gene TRBJ1-1; D remains unclear. This receptor was identified in a man between 65 and 79 years old with acute or convalescent COVID-19. The CDR3: CASKREGTEAFF. The CDR3 DNA reads TGCGCCAGCAAAAGGGAGGGCACTGAAGCTTTCTTT.